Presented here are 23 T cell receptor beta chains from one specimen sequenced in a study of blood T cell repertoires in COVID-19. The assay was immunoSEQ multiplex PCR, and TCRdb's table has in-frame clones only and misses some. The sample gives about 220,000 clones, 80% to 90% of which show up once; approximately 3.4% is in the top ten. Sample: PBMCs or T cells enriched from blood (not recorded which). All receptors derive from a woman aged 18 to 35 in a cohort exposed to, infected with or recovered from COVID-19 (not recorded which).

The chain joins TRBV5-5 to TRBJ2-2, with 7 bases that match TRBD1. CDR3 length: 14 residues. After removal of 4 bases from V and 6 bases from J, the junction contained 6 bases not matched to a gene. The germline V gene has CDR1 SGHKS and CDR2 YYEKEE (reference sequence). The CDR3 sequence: CASSPATGPGELFF. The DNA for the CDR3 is TGTGCCAGCAGCCCAGCGACAGGGCCCGGGGAGCTGTTTTTT.

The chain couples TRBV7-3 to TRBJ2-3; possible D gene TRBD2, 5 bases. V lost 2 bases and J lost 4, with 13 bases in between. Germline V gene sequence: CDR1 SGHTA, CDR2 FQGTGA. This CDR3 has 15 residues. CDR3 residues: CASSLRLAGADTQYF. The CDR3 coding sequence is TGTGCCAGCAGCTTACGGCTGGCGGGCGCAGATACGCAGTATTTT. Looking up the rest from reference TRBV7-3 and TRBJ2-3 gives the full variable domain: GAGVSQTPSNKVTEKGKYVELRCDPISGHTALYWYRQSLGQGPEFLIYFQGTGAADDSGLPNDRFFAVRPEGSVSTLKIQRTERGDSAVYLCASSLRLAGADTQYFGPGTRLTVL.

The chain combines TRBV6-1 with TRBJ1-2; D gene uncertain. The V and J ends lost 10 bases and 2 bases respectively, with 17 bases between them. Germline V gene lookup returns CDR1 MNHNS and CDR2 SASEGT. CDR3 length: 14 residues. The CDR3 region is CATEDPTRNYGYTF. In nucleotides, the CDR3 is TGTGCCACCGAAGACCCGACTCGGAACTATGGCTACACCTTC.

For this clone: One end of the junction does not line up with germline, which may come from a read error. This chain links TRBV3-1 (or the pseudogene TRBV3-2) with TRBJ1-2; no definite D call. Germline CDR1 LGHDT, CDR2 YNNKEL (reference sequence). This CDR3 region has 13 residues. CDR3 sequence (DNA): TGTGCCAGCAGCCGAGCCGGGAACTCTGGCTACACCTTC. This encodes CASSRAGNSGYTF.

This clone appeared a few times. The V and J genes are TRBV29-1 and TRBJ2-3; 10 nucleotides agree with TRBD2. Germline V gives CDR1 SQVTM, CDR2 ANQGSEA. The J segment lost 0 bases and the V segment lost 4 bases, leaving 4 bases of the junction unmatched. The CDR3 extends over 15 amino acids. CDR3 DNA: TGCAGCGTTGTACTAGCGGGACCTAGCACAGATACGCAGTATTTT. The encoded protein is CSVVLAGPSTDTQYF.

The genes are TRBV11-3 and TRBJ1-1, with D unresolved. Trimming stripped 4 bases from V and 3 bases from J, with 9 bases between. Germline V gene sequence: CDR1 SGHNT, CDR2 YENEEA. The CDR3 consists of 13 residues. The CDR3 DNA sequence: TGTGCCAGCAGCTATCGCGGGGACACTGAAGCTTTCTTT. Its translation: CASSYRGDTEAFF.

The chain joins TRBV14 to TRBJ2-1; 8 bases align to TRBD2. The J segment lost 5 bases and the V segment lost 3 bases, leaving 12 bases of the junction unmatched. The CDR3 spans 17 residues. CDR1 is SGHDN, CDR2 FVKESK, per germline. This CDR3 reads CASSHLTSGENHNEQFF. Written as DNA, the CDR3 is TGTGCCAGCAGCCATCTAACTAGCGGCGAGAACCACAATGAGCAGTTCTTC.

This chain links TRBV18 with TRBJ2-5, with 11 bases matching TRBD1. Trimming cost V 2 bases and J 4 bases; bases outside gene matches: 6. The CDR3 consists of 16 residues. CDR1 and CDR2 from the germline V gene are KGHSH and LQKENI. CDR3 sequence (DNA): TGTGCCAGCTCACCATTACGGACAGGGGGCGGAGAGACCCAGTACTTC. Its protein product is CASSPLRTGGGETQYF.

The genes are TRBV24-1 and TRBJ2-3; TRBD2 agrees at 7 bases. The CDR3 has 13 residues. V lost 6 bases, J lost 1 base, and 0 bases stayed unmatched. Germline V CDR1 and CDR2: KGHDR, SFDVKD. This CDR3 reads CATSREGTDTQYF. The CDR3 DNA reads TGTGCCACCAGTCGGGAGGGCACAGATACGCAGTATTTT.

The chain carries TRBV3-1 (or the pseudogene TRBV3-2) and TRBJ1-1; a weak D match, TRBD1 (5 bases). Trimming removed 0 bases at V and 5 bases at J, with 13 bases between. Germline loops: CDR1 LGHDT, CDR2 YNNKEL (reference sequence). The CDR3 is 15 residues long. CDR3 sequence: CASSQDRGGGTEAFF. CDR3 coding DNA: TGTGCCAGCAGCCAAGATAGGGGCGGGGGGACTGAAGCTTTCTTT.

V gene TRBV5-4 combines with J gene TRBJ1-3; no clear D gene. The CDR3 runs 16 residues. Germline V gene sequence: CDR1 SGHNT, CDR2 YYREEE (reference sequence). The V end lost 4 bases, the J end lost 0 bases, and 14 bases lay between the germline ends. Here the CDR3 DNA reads TGTGCCAGCAGCCCCGGGGAAGCGCGCTCTGGAAACACCATATATTTT. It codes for CASSPGEARSGNTIYF.

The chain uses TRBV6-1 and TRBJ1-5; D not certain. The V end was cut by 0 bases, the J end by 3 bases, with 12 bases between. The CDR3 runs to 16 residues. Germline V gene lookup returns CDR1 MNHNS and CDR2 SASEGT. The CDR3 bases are TGTGCCAGCAGTGAAGCAGCGGGGAAGATCAATCAGCCCCAGCATTTT. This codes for CASSEAAGKINQPQHF.

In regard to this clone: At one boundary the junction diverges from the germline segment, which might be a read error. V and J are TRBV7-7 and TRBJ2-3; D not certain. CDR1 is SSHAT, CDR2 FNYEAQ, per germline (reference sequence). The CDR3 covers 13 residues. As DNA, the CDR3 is TGTGCTAGCAGCTTCACTCCCACAGATACGCAGTATTTT. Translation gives CASSFTPTDTQYF. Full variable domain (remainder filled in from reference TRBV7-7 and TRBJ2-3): GAGVSQSPRYKVTKRGQDVTLRCDPISSHATLYWYQQALGQGPEFLTYFNYEAQPDKSGLPSDRFSAERPEGSISTLTIQRTEQRDSAMYRCASSFTPTDTQYFGPGTRLTVL.

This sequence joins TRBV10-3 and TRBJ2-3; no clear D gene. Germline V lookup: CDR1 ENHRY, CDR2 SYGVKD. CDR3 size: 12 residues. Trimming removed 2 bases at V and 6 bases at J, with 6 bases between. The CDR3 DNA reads TGTGCCATCAGTGAGAATCCGGATACGCAGTATTTT. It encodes CAISENPDTQYF.

This CDR3 reads CASSLGTGTGGELFF. The CDR3 DNA reads as TGTGCCAGCAGCTTAGGGACAGGGACGGGCGGGGAGCTGTTTTTT. The rearrangement joins TRBV11-2 to TRBJ2-2, with TRBD1 matching 8 bases. The germline gives CDR1 SGHAT, CDR2 FQNNGV. The V segment lost 1 base and the J segment 7 bases; nucleotides outside the gene matches: 5. The CDR3 loop spans 15 amino acids.

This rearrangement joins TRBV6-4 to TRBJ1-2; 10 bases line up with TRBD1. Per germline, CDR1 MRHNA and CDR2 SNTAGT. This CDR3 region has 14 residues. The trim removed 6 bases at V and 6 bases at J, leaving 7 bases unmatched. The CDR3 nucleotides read TGTGCCAGCAGAGGTTCCGGGACAGGGGATGGCTACACCTTC. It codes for CASRGSGTGDGYTF.

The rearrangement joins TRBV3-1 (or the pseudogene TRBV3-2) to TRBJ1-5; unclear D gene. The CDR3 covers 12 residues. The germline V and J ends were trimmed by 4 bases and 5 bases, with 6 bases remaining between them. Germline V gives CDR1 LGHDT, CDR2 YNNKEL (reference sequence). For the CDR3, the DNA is TGTGCCAGCAGCCGGTCAGATCAGCCCCAGCATTTT. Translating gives CASSRSDQPQHF.

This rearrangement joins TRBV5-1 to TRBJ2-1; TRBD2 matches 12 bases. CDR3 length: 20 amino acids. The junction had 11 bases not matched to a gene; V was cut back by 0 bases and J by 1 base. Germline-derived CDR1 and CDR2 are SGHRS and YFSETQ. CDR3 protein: CASSLARLAGGQGSYNEQFF. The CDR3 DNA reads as TGCGCCAGCAGCTTGGCGCGCCTAGCGGGGGGGCAGGGATCCTACAATGAGCAGTTCTTC.

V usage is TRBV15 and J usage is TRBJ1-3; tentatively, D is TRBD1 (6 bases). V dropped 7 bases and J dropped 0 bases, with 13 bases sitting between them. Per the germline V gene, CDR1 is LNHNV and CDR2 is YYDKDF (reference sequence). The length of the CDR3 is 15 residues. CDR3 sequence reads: CATTPQGSSGNTIYF. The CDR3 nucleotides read TGTGCCACCACCCCTCAGGGGTCCTCTGGAAACACCATATATTTT. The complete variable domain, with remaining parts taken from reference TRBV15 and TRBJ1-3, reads DAMVIQNPRYQVTQFGKPVTLSCSQTLNHNVMYWYQQKSSQAPKLLFHYYDKDFNNEADTPDNFQSRRPNTSFCFLDIRSPGLGDTAMYLCATTPQGSSGNTIYFGEGSWLTVV.

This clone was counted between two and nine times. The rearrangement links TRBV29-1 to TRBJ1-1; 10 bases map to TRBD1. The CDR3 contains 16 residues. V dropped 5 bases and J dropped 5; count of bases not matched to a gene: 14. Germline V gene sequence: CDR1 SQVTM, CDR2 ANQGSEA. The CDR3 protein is CSVKLNPGQGSTEAFF. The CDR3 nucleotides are TGCAGCGTTAAACTCAATCCGGGACAGGGGTCGACTGAAGCTTTCTTT.

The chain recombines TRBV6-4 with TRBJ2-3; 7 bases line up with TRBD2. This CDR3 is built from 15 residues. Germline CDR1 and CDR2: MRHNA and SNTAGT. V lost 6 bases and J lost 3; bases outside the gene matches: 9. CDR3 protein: CASSVEVGGTDTQYF. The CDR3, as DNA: TGTGCCAGCAGCGTTGAGGTCGGGGGGACAGATACGCAGTATTTT.

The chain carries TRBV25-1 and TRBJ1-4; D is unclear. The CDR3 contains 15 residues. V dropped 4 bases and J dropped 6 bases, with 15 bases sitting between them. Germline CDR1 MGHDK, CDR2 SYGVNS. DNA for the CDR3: TGTGCCAGCAGTGGGTCAGGTTTCCCTCATGAAAAACTGTTTTTT. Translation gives CASSGSGFPHEKLFF.

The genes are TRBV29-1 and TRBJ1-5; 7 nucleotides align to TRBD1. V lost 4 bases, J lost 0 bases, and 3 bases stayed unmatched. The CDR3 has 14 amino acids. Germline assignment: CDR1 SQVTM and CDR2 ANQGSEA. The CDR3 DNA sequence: TGCAGCGTTGGGGACAGTTATAGCAATCAGCCCCAGCATTTT. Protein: CSVGDSYSNQPQHF.